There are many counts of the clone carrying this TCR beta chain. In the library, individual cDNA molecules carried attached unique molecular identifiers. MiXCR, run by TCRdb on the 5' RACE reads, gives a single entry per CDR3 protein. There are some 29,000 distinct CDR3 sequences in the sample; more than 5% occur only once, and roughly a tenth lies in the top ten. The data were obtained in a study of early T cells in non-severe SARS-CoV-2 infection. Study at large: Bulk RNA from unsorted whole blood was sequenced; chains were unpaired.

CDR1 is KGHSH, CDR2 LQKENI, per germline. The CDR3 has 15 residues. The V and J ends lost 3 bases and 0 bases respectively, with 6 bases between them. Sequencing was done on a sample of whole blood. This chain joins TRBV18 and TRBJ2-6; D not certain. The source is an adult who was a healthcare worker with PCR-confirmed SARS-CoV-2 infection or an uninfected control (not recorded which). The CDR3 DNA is TGTGCCAGCTCACCGGAGCTCTCTGGGGCCAACGTCCTGACTTTC. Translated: CASSPELSGANVLTF.